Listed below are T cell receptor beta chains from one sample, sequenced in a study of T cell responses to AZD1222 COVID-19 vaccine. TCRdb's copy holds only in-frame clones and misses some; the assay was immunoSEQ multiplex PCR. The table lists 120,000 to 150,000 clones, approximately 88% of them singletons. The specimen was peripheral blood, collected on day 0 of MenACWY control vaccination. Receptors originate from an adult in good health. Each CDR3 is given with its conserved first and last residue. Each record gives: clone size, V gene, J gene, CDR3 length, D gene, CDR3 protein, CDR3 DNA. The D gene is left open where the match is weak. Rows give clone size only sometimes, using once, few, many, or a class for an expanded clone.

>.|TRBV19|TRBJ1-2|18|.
CASSMRVAMTARDYGYTF
TGTGCCAGTAGTATGCGGGTGGCAATGACGGCCAGGGACTATGGCTACACCTTC
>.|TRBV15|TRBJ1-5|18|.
CATSRRTSRVYRNQPQHF
TGTGCCACCAGCAGAAGGACCTCAAGGGTCTACCGCAATCAGCCCCAGCATTTT
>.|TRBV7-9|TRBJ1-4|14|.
CASSFSRGGEKLFF
TGTGCCAGCAGCTTCTCCCGGGGGGGTGAAAAACTGTTTTTT
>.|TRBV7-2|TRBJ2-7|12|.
CATSDHSYEQYF
TGTGCCACGTCAGACCACTCCTACGAGCAGTACTTC
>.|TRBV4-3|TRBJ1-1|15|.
CASSQEDGGRTEAFF
TGCGCCAGCAGCCAGGAGGACGGCGGGAGGACTGAAGCTTTCTTT
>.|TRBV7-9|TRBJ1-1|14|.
CASSPAAWNTEAFF
TGTGCCAGCAGCCCCGCTGCCTGGAACACTGAAGCTTTCTTT
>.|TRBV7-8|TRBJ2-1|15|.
CASSSQQGSYNEQFF
TGTGCCAGCAGCTCACAACAGGGCTCCTACAATGAGCAGTTCTTC
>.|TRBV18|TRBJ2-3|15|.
CASSPTDTVVDTQYF
TGTGCCAGCTCACCGACCGATACCGTTGTAGATACGCAGTATTTT
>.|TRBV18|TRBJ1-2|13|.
CASSPIRADGYTF
TGTGCCAGCTCACCAATCAGGGCTGATGGCTACACCTTC
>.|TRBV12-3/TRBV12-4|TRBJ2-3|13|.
CASRPGATDTQYF
TGTGCCAGCAGACCAGGGGCCACAGATACGCAGTATTTT
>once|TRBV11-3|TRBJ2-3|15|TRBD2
CASSRTSLGTDTQYF
TGTGCCAGCAGCCGGACTAGTTTGGGCACAGATACGCAGTATTTT
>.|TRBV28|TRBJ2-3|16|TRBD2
CASSSGLAGVSDTQYF
TGTGCCAGCAGTTCGGGACTAGCGGGAGTATCGGATACGCAGTATTTT
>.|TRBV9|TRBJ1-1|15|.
CASSVSGTLNTEAFF
TGTGCCAGCAGCGTATCCGGAACATTGAACACTGAAGCTTTCTTT
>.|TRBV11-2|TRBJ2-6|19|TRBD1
CASSFSPGTEVSGANVLTF
TGTGCCAGCAGCTTCTCTCCCGGGACAGAGGTCTCTGGGGCCAACGTCCTGACTTTC
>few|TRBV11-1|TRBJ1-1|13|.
CASSLVRGEEAFF
TGTGCCAGCAGCTTGGTTAGGGGGGAAGAAGCTTTCTTT